This T cell receptor (beta chain) was sequenced in a study of blood T cell repertoires in COVID-19. Study as a whole: The origin of the acute and convalescent COVID-19 samples was the United States, Italy and Spain.

Original data processing: The authors estimated nucleated cell counts from reference gene primer amplification. Assay used: immunoSEQ multiplex PCR; TCRdb lists only in-frame clones, some missing. V and J calls and clone size are as listed in that table; D and trimming were resolved from the DNA. The sample lists 250,000 or so clones; about nine tenths were seen once. V was shortened by 1 base and J by 5 bases, with 17 bases between the two germline ends. Germline CDR1 is MNHEY and CDR2 is SMNVEV (reference sequence). This CDR3 has 16 residues. The chain couples TRBV27 to TRBJ1-2; D not certain. Material for sequencing was peripheral blood. The clonotype originates from a woman aged 40-49 years who had recovered from COVID-19. The CDR3 sequence is CASSLLVGEDLYGYTF. The CDR3 DNA reads TGTGCCAGCAGTTTATTGGTTGGAGAAGATCTATATGGCTACACCTTC.